These T cell receptor beta chains were read from a single sample in a study of blood T cells in healthy people across ages. TCRdb analysed the 5' RACE reads with MiXCR anew, one entry per CDR3 protein. The data show about a million distinct CDR3 sequences, with under 50% seen just once and roughly 13% held by the top ten. Material: blood. Receptor source: a young man in good health. The CDR3 runs from the conserved cysteine through the conserved F or W. D genes are given only for firm matches. Some rows have no size entry. The others give once, few or many, or a class for an expanded clone.

v_gene	len	j_gene	d_gene	abundance	CDR3aa	CDR3nt
TRBV11-3	15	TRBJ2-2	TRBD1	NA	CASSLITGAKGELFF	TGTGCCAGCAGCTTAATTACAGGGGCAAAGGGGGAGCTGTTTTTT
TRBV6-1	14	TRBJ1-2	NA	few	CASSESAGYYGYTF	TGTGCCAGCAGTGAATCGGCAGGATACTATGGCTACACCTTC
TRBV21-1	13	TRBJ1-1	NA	few	CASSRGLNTEAFF	TGTGCCAGCAGCCGGGGACTCAACACTGAAGCTTTCTTT
TRBV6-2/TRBV6-3	19	TRBJ2-5	TRBD1	NA	CASRSQGVLTPFLKETQYF	TGTGCCAGCAGGTCACAGGGGGTTTTAACCCCCTTCTTAAAAGAGACCCAGTACTTC
TRBV5-1	14	TRBJ2-4	NA	once	CASGLGASDTQQYF	TGCGCCAGCGGACTCGGGGCTAGCGACACCCAGCAGTACTTC
TRBV6-4	16	TRBJ2-1	NA	many	CASSDSAGGGYNEQFF	TGTGCCAGCAGTGACTCGGCTGGCGGTGGGTACAATGAGCAGTTCTTC
TRBV13	19	TRBJ1-2	TRBD1	NA	CASSLTTPGQGILAYGYTF	TGTGCCAGCAGCTTAACGACTCCGGGACAGGGTATATTAGCCTATGGCTACACCTTC
TRBV7-2	15	TRBJ2-3	TRBD1	NA	CASSLRQGDRDTQYF	TGTGCCAGCAGCTTAAGGCAGGGGGACAGGGATACGCAGTATTTT
TRBV2	16	TRBJ2-1	TRBD1	NA	CASSFQGARGYNEQFF	TGTGCCAGCAGTTTTCAGGGGGCGCGGGGCTACAATGAGCAGTTCTTC
TRBV20-1	17	TRBJ1-5	TRBD1	NA	CSAGTGQGAYSNQPQHF	TGCAGTGCCGGGACGGGACAGGGAGCTTATAGCAATCAGCCCCAGCATTTT
TRBV28	13	TRBJ2-7	NA	NA	CASSPGQSHEQYF	TGTGCCAGCAGCCCGGGACAATCCCACGAGCAGTACTTC
TRBV3-1	13	TRBJ2-4	NA	NA	CASNDSGRDEQYF	TGTGCCAGCAATGACAGTGGGCGAGATGAGCAGTACTTC
TRBV6-5	11	TRBJ2-1	NA	NA	CASRQGWEQFF	TGTGCCAGCAGGCAGGGTTGGGAGCAGTTCTTC
TRBV6-5	14	TRBJ1-1	NA	few	CASGRGEGNTEAFF	TGTGCCAGCGGGAGAGGGGAGGGGAACACTGAAGCTTTCTTT
TRBV6-1	19	TRBJ1-5	NA	few	CASSQLPGQGQVSNQPQHF	TGTGCCAGCAGTCAACTGCCAGGCCAGGGGCAGGTCAGCAATCAGCCCCAGCATTTT
TRBV29-1	10	TRBJ1-1	NA	NA	CSVERRAAFF	TGCAGCGTTGAACGGCGGGCGGCTTTCTTT
TRBV6-1	14	TRBJ2-5	NA	NA	CASSEELRDREQYF	TGTGCCAGCAGTGAAGAGTTGAGGGACCGAGAGCAGTACTTC
TRBV7-2	15	TRBJ1-6	NA	NA	CASSYMTDGFSPLHF	TGTGCCAGCAGCTACATGACAGACGGTTTTTCACCCCTCCACTTT
TRBV6-5	15	TRBJ1-3	NA	NA	CASSYDTNSGNTIYF	TGTGCCAGCAGTTACGACACCAACTCTGGAAACACCATATATTTT
TRBV6-6	16	TRBJ2-7	TRBD1	few	CASRYHTTGVPYEQYF	TGTGCCAGCAGATACCACACCACAGGGGTCCCCTACGAGCAGTACTTC
TRBV10-3	13	TRBJ2-5	NA	few	CAIGRDSGETQYF	TGTGCCATCGGAAGGGACTCAGGGGAGACCCAGTACTTC
TRBV4-1	15	TRBJ2-7	NA	NA	CASSQEPGSPYEQYF	TGCGCCAGCAGCCAAGAACCGGGTTCACCCTACGAGCAGTACTTC
TRBV7-2	15	TRBJ2-7	NA	few	CASSPSSASSYEQYF	TGTGCCAGCAGCCCCTCTAGCGCGAGCTCCTACGAGCAGTACTTC
TRBV7-2	17	TRBJ2-3	NA	NA	CASVRDSYLEVADTQYF	TGTGCCAGCGTCCGGGACTCCTACCTTGAAGTCGCAGATACGCAGTATTTT
TRBV5-1	14	TRBJ2-5	NA	few	CASSLEGPKKTQYF	TGCGCCAGCAGCTTGGAGGGGCCCAAAAAGACCCAGTACTTC
TRBV15	11	TRBJ2-4	NA	NA	CATSSTSIQYF	TGTGCCACCAGCAGCACTAGCATTCAGTACTTC
TRBV3-1	13	TRBJ1-1	NA	few	CASSQVGRTEAFF	TGTGCCAGCAGCCAAGTAGGACGGACTGAAGCTTTCTTT
TRBV7-9	15	TRBJ2-5	NA	NA	CASSLAEGPGETQYF	TGTGCCAGCAGCTTAGCGGAAGGGCCCGGCGAGACCCAGTACTTC
TRBV10-3	14	TRBJ2-3	TRBD2	few	CAINQAGNTDTQYF	TGTGCCATCAACCAAGCGGGGAACACAGATACGCAGTATTTT
TRBV20-1	14	TRBJ2-1	NA	NA	CSASQGRVRAGQFF	TGCAGTGCTAGCCAGGGCAGGGTGAGAGCGGGGCAGTTCTTC
TRBV9	15	TRBJ2-1	TRBD2	once	CASSGGLAGGYEQFF	TGTGCCAGCAGCGGGGGACTAGCGGGGGGGTATGAGCAGTTCTTC
TRBV6-5	15	TRBJ1-3	NA	NA	CASSFYAGSGNTIYF	TGTGCCAGCAGTTTTTACGCAGGGTCTGGAAACACCATATATTTT